This T cell receptor (beta chain) was profiled in a study of blood T cell repertoires in COVID-19. Looking at the study overall: Material from acute and convalescent COVID-19 was sourced from the United States, Italy and Spain. Nucleic acid was either cDNA or gDNA, and it came from T cells, B-cell-depleted T cells, or PBMCs.

Sequenced by immunoSEQ multiplex PCR; TCRdb stores in-frame clones only, minus some. Here the sample spans over 350,000 clones, around 89% being singletons. Living in about two dozen US areas, the participants were between roughly 18 and 89 years of age. Participant-reported clinical history was the basis for cohort assignment. This CDR3 is 15 amino acids long. J was trimmed by 4 bases and V by 3 bases; bases with no gene match: 8. The germline gives CDR1 GTSNPN, CDR2 SVGIG (reference sequence). The source material was PBMCs or T cells enriched from blood (not recorded which). The receptor's source is a woman in her twenties or thirties with acute COVID-19. The chain couples TRBV30 to TRBJ2-2; 7 positions match TRBD2. CDR3 amino acids: CAWRGGGAVTGELFF. CDR3 coding DNA: TGTGCCTGGAGGGGCGGGGGAGCGGTCACCGGGGAGCTGTTTTTT.